A selection of T cell receptor beta chains follows, all from one sample in a study of T cell changes during pregnancy in multiple sclerosis. Assay used: immunoSEQ multiplex PCR; TCRdb lists only in-frame clones, some missing. Of about 23,000 clones listed, less than 90% are singletons. This sample comprised CD4+ T cells from peripheral blood mononuclear cells, obtained in the first trimester of pregnancy. These receptors were collected from a female donor in good health, enrolled as a control in a pregnancy study. Each CDR3 is given with its conserved first and last residue. Each record gives: V gene, D gene, J gene, CDR3 DNA, CDR3 protein. D genes are given only for firm matches.

TRBV19,NA,TRBJ1-3,TGTGCCAGTAGAATCCCCACAGGGACGTCCGGAAACACCATATATTTT,CASRIPTGTSGNTIYF
TRBV4-3,TRBD2,TRBJ2-1,TGCGCCAGCAGCCGAGCCGGGACTACCTACAATGAGCAGTTCTTC,CASSRAGTTYNEQFF
TRBV28,NA,TRBJ2-7,TGTGCCAGCAGTTCCTGGGGGGACCCTTACGAGCAGTACTTC,CASSSWGDPYEQYF
TRBV7-6,TRBD2,TRBJ2-3,TGTGCCAGCAGTTCTAGCGGGGGGGACACAGATACGCAGTATTTT,CASSSSGGDTDTQYF
TRBV21-1,NA,TRBJ1-2,TGTGCCAGCAGCCCCGGGGGGTCTAACTATGGCTACACCTTC,CASSPGGSNYGYTF
TRBV5-1,TRBD2,TRBJ2-2,TGCGCCAGCAGCTTTCTGTGGGGGGGCACCGGGGAGCTGTTTTTT,CASSFLWGGTGELFF
TRBV28,TRBD1,TRBJ1-5,TGTGCCAGCAGTTTACCGGGACAGGGGCGTAATCAGCCCCAGCATTTT,CASSLPGQGRNQPQHF
TRBV4-3,TRBD2,TRBJ2-7,TGCGCCAGCAGCCAGGTAGCGGGCCCCCGAGGGTACGAGCAGTACTTC,CASSQVAGPRGYEQYF
TRBV21-1,NA,TRBJ1-2,TGTGCCAGCAGCGACAGTCTGCTTGGGGGCTACACCTTC,CASSDSLLGGYTF
TRBV5-1,TRBD2,TRBJ2-6,TGCGCCAGCAGCTTAGTACTAGCGGGGGGCAACTCTGGGGCCAACGTCCTGACTTTC,CASSLVLAGGNSGANVLTF